The 18 T cell receptor beta chains in this list originate from one sample, sequenced in a study of technical replicates of blood from a few donors. Clones were sequenced by immunoSEQ multiplex PCR, and TCRdb holds only the in-frame ones, with some missing. The repertoire has about 80,000 clones, more than 85% of them found once; the top ten carry approximately 0.45%. Sequences were obtained from T cells isolated from PBMCs. The receptors were sampled from a human donor in good health.

This chain connects TRBV11-3 to TRBJ2-2, with D possibly TRBD1 on 6 matching bases. CDR3 length: 16 residues. The germline V and J ends were trimmed by 1 base and 6 bases, with 15 bases remaining between them. Germline V gene data show CDR1 as SGHNT and CDR2 as YENEEA. The chain's CDR3 is CASSLGRGFVPGELFF. The CDR3 nucleotides read TGTGCCAGCAGCTTAGGCAGGGGATTTGTCCCCGGGGAGCTGTTTTTT.

This clone was seen just once. The chain couples TRBV19 to TRBJ2-3; D remains ambiguous. The CDR3 runs to 13 residues. With 7 bases removed from V and 2 bases from J, the gap between germline ends came to 10 bases. CDR1 is LNHDA and CDR2 is SQIVND in the germline V gene (reference sequence). This CDR3 reads CASTPAYTDTQYF. CDR3 coding DNA: TGTGCCAGTACCCCCGCGTACACAGATACGCAGTATTTT.

The chain employs TRBV2 and TRBJ2-1; 7 bases fit TRBD2. J was trimmed by 1 base and V by 8 bases; bases with no gene match: 8. Germline V CDR1 and CDR2: SNHLY, FYNNEI. The CDR3 is 15 amino acids. CDR3 nucleotide sequence: TGTGCCAGCTTGGAAGGCGGGGGATCCTACAATGAGCAGTTCTTC. Translation: CASLEGGGSYNEQFF.

The chain recombines TRBV4-2 with TRBJ2-3; TRBD2 matches 15 bases. Germline assignment: CDR1 LGHNA and CDR2 YNFKEQ. The trim removed 0 bases at V and 0 bases at J, leaving 10 bases unmatched. This CDR3 comprises 21 residues. The CDR3 sequence is CASSQEEFGLAGGPSTDTQYF. Here the CDR3 DNA reads TGTGCCAGCAGCCAAGAAGAATTTGGACTAGCGGGAGGGCCCAGCACAGATACGCAGTATTTT.

The V and J genes are TRBV4-1 and TRBJ2-7; TRBD2 aligns across 10 bases. With 5 bases clipped from V and 2 bases from J, the junction kept 3 bases outside the gene matches. The CDR3 consists of 14 residues. Per germline, CDR1 MGHRA and CDR2 YSYEKL. The CDR3 sequence: CASSELAGPYEQYF. Written as DNA, the CDR3 is TGCGCCAGCAGCGAACTAGCGGGACCCTACGAGCAGTACTTC.

The rearrangement joins TRBV30 to TRBJ2-5; D uncertain. Germline-derived CDR1 and CDR2 are GTSNPN and SVGIG (reference sequence). The length of the CDR3 is 11 residues. Trimming took 4 bases from V and 0 from J, leaving 3 bases between them. The CDR3 nucleotides read TGTGCCTGGAACTACCAAGAGACCCAGTACTTC. This translates into CAWNYQETQYF.

CDR3 protein: CASSLELAGVYNEQFF. CDR3 nucleotide sequence: TGTGCCAGCAGTTTGGAGCTAGCGGGAGTGTACAATGAGCAGTTCTTC. The chain carries TRBV28 and TRBJ2-1; 10 bases align to TRBD2. This CDR3 has 16 residues. The V segment lost 3 bases and the J segment 4 bases; nucleotides outside the gene matches: 6. CDR1 is MDHEN, CDR2 SYDVKM, per germline.

This chain uses TRBV29-1 with TRBJ2-7, with D possibly TRBD2 on 6 matching bases. Per germline, CDR1 SQVTM and CDR2 ANQGSEA. This CDR3 spans 11 amino acids. The V and J ends lost 3 bases and 6 bases respectively, with 9 bases between them. CDR3: CSVDEGLEQYF. For the CDR3, the DNA is TGCAGCGTTGACGAGGGACTCGAGCAGTACTTC.

The V gene is TRBV5-4, the J gene TRBJ2-6; TRBD1 is a possible D gene (6 bases). Germline loops: CDR1 SGHNT, CDR2 YYREEE (reference sequence). V lost 4 bases and J lost 4, with 18 bases in between. The length of the CDR3 is 17 residues. The DNA for the CDR3 is TGTGCCAGCAGCCACTTCCACACAGGGACCGGGGCCAACGTCCTGACTTTC. Its protein product is CASSHFHTGTGANVLTF.

CDR3 in amino acids: CASLEVGSWELFF. CDR3 coding DNA: TGTGCCAGCCTTGAGGTGGGTAGCTGGGAGCTGTTTTTT. This chain joins TRBV11-1 and TRBJ2-2; D gene unclear. V lost 8 bases to trimming and J lost 9 bases, with 16 bases between them. This CDR3 is 13 amino acids long. Germline assignment: CDR1 SGHAT and CDR2 FQDESV (reference sequence).

The chain links TRBV9 to TRBJ2-2, with 11 bases lining up with TRBD2. J was trimmed by 4 bases and V by 2 bases; bases with no gene match: 4. The length of the CDR3 is 16 residues. From germline, CDR1 is SGDLS and CDR2 YYNGEE. In DNA, the CDR3 is TGTGCCAGCAGCGTGTCCGGGACTAGCGGCACCGGGGAGCTGTTTTTT. It translates to CASSVSGTSGTGELFF.

This clone appeared a few times. DNA of the CDR3: TGTGCTAGTGGTTTGGACAGGAGTAGTAACACTGAAGCTTTCTTT. Translation: CASGLDRSSNTEAFF. V usage is TRBV12-5 and J usage is TRBJ1-1, with D possibly TRBD1 on 5 matching bases. The CDR3 length is 15 residues. The germline V and J ends were trimmed by 1 base and 2 bases, with 11 bases remaining between them. Looked up from germline, CDR1 is LGHNT and CDR2 is FRNRAP.

The genes are TRBV27 and TRBJ2-2; 7 bases map to TRBD1. Germline V gives CDR1 MNHEY, CDR2 SMNVEV (reference sequence). After removal of 5 bases from V and 0 bases from J, the junction contained 3 bases not matched to a gene. The CDR3 contains 15 residues. The CDR3 nucleotides are TGTGCCAGCAGTCCCGGGACAGCGAACACCGGGGAGCTGTTTTTT. Its translation is CASSPGTANTGELFF.

The chain links TRBV15 to TRBJ1-5; TRBD1 matches at 7 bases. Germline loops: CDR1 LNHNV, CDR2 YYDKDF (reference sequence). There are 17 residues in the CDR3. V shed 0 bases, J shed 3 bases, and the junction held 8 bases outside the gene matches. The CDR3 loop is CATSREGLTGTNQPQHF. The CDR3 DNA reads TGTGCCACCAGCAGAGAGGGACTGACAGGGACCAATCAGCCCCAGCATTTT.

CDR3 sequence reads: CASSLGDPYGYTF. In DNA form, the CDR3 reads TGTGCCAGCAGCCTCGGAGATCCGTATGGCTACACCTTC. This rearrangement joins TRBV21-1 to TRBJ1-2. TRBV21-1 is a recognized pseudogene. The CDR3 runs to 13 residues.

The rearrangement uses TRBV10-3 and TRBJ2-2; D may be TRBD2 (6 bases). V was pared by 4 bases and J by 8 bases, with 20 bases between. This CDR3 has 16 residues. The V gene's germline CDR1 is ENHRY and CDR2 SYGVKD. CDR3 in DNA: TGTGCCATCAGTGGCCTTAGCGGTTCCCACTCGGGGGAGCTGTTTTTT. This codes for CAISGLSGSHSGELFF.

The rearrangement links TRBV27 to TRBJ2-1; no reliable D call. The CDR3 contains 13 residues. Germline loops: CDR1 MNHEY, CDR2 SMNVEV (reference sequence). V gave up 2 bases and J gave up 7 bases, with 9 bases separating them. The chain's CDR3 is CASSLGAGNEQFF. CDR3 DNA sequence: TGTGCCAGCAGTTTAGGTGCCGGGAATGAGCAGTTCTTC.

This rearrangement joins TRBV6-5 to TRBJ1-1, with D maybe TRBD1 (6 bases). The CDR3 covers 15 residues. Germline loops: CDR1 MNHEY, CDR2 SVGAGI. V lost 4 bases and J 0 bases, leaving 12 bases between the germline ends. CDR3: CASSLTGGMNTEAFF. In nucleotides, the CDR3 is TGTGCCAGCAGTTTGACAGGCGGCATGAACACTGAAGCTTTCTTT.